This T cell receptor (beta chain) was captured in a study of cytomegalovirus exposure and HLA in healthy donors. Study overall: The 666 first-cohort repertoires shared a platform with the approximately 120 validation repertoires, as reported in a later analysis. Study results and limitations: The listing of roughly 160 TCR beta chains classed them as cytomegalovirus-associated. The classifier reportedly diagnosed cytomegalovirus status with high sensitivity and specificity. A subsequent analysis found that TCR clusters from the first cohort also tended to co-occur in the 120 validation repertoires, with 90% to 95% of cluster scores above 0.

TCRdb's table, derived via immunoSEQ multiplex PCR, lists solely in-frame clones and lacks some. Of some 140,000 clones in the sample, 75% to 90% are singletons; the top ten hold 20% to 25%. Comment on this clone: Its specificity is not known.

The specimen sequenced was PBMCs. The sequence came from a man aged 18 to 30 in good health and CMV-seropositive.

The CDR3 spells CASSPDRGSTEAFF. The DNA for the CDR3 is TGTGCCAGCAGCCCCGACAGGGGGAGCACTGAAGCTTTCTTT. The V and J genes are TRBV11-3 and TRBJ1-1, with TRBD1 matching 9 bases. In germline, CDR1 is SGHNT, CDR2 YENEEA. The CDR3 consists of 14 residues. J was trimmed by 4 bases and V by 5 bases; bases with no gene match: 5. Looking up the rest from reference TRBV11-3 and TRBJ1-1 gives the full variable domain: EAGVVQSPRYKIIEKKQPVAFWCNPISGHNTLYWYLQNLGQGPELLIRYENEEAVDDSQLPKDRFSAERLKGVDSTLKIQPAELGDSAVYLCASSPDRGSTEAFFGQGTRLTVV.